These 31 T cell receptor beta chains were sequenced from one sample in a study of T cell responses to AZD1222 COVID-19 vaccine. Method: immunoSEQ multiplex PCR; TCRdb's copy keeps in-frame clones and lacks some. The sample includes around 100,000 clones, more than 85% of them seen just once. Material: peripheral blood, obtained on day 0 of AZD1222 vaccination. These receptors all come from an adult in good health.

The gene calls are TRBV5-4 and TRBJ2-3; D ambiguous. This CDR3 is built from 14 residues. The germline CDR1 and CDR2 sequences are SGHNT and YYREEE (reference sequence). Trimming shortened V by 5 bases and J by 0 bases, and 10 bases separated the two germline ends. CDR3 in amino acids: CASSYDLSTDTQYF. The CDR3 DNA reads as TGTGCCAGCAGTTATGACCTTAGCACAGATACGCAGTATTTT.

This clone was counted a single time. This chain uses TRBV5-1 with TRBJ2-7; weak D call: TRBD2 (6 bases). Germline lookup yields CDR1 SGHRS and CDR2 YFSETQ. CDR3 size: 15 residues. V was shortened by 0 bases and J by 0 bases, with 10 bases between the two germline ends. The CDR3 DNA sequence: TGCGCCAGCAGCTTGGGTCCCGGGAGCTCCTACGAGCAGTACTTC. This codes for CASSLGPGSSYEQYF.

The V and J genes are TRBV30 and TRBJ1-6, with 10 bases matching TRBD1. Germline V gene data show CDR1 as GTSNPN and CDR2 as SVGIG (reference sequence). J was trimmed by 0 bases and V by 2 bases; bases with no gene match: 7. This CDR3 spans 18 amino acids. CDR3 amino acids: CAWSPGQGLGSYNSPLHF. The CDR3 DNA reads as TGTGCCTGGAGTCCGGGACAGGGGTTGGGCTCCTATAATTCACCCCTCCACTTT.

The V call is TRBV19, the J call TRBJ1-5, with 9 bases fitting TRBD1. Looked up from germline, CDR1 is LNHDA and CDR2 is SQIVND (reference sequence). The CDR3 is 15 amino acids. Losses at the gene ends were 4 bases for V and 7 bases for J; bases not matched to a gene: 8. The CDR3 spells CASSTQTGGGQPQHF. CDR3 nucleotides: TGTGCCAGTAGTACCCAGACAGGGGGTGGCCAGCCCCAGCATTTT.

The CDR3 sequence: CASSRSRTRFPPGELFF. As DNA, the CDR3 is TGTGCCAGCAGTCGGAGCCGGACTAGGTTCCCCCCCGGGGAGCTGTTTTTT. The chain uses TRBV28 and TRBJ2-2, with 7 bases lining up with TRBD2. The CDR3 runs to 17 residues. V trimming: 5 bases; J trimming: 6 bases; junction bases outside the gene matches: 15. CDR1 and CDR2 (germline): MDHEN, SYDVKM.

CDR3 coding DNA: TGCAGTGCTAGTATCCCTCAGGGACAGGCCCAAAATCAGCCCCAGCATTTT. Protein sequence: CSASIPQGQAQNQPQHF. This rearrangement joins TRBV20-1 to TRBJ1-5, with 8 positions matching TRBD1. The trim removed 3 bases at V and 4 bases at J, leaving 14 bases unmatched. The V gene's germline CDR1 is DFQATT and CDR2 SNEGSKA (reference sequence). The CDR3 loop spans 17 amino acids.

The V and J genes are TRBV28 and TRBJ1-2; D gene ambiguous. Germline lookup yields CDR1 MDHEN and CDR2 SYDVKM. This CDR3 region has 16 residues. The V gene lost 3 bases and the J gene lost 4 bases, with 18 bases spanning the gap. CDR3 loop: CASSFEYATRVYGYTF. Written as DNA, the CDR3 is TGTGCCAGCAGTTTTGAGTACGCTACAAGGGTCTATGGCTACACCTTC.

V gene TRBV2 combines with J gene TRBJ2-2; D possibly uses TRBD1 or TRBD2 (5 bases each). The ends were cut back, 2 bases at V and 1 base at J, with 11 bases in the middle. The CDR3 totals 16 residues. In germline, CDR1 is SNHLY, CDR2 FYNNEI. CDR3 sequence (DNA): TGTGCCAGCAGTGAATGGGGGACGGTGAACACCGGGGAGCTGTTTTTT. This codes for CASSEWGTVNTGELFF.

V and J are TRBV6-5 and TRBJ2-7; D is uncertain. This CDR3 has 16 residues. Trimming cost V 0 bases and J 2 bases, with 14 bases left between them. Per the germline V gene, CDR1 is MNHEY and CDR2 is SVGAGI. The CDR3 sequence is CASSYSTRPKAYEQYF. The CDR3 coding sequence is TGTGCCAGCAGTTACTCGACCAGGCCTAAGGCCTACGAGCAGTACTTC.

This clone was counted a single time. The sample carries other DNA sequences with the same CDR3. As DNA, the CDR3 is TGTGCCAGCAGTTTTACCTACGAGCAGTACTTC. Translating it yields CASSFTYEQYF. V is TRBV7-2 and J is TRBJ2-7, with D unclear. Trimming took off 6 bases at V and 2 bases at J, with 5 bases between the two ends. The CDR3 covers 11 residues. Germline CDR1 is SGHTA and CDR2 is FQGNSA.

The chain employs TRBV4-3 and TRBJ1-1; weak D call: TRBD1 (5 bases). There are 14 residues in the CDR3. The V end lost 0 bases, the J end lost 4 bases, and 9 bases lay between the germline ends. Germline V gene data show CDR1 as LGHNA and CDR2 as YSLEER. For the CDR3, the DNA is TGCGCCAGCAGCCAAGATAACGGGGCCACTGAAGCTTTCTTT. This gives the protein CASSQDNGATEAFF.

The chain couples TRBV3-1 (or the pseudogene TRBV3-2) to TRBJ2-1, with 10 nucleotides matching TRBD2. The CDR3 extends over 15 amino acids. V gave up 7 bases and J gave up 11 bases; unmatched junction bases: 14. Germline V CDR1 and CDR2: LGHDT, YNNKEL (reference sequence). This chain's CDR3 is CASTQTSGPPGKQFF. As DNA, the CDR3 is TGTGCCAGCACCCAGACTAGCGGGCCCCCAGGGAAGCAGTTCTTC.

The CDR3 loop reads CSVEGGQGDYGYTF. In DNA, the CDR3 is TGCAGCGTTGAAGGGGGACAGGGCGACTATGGCTACACCTTC. The V gene is TRBV29-1, the J gene TRBJ1-2, with TRBD1 identical over 9 bases. Per the germline V gene, CDR1 is SQVTM and CDR2 is ANQGSEA. V shed 1 base and J 3 bases; nucleotides not matched to a gene: 3. The CDR3 has 14 residues.

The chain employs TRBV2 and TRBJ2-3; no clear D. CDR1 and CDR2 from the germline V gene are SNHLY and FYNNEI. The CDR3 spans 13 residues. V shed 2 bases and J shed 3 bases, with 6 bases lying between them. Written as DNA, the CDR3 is TGTGCCAGCAGTGAACCTTTTACAGATACGCAGTATTTT. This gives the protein CASSEPFTDTQYF.

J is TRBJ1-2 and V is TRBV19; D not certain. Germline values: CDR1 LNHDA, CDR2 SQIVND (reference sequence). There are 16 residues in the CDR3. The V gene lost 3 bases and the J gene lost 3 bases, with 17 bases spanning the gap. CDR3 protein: CASSILPGRRDYGYTF. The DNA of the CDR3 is TGTGCCAGTAGTATTCTTCCCGGCCGACGGGACTATGGCTACACCTTC.

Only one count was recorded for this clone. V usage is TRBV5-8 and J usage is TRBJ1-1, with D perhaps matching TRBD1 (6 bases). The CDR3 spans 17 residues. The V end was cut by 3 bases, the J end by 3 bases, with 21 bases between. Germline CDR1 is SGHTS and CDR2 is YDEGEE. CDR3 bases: TGTGCCAGCAGCTGGGACGGGACAATGATGAAGGACACTGAAGCTTTCTTT. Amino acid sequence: CASSWDGTMMKDTEAFF. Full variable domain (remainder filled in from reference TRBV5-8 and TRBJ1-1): EAGVTQSPTHLIKTRGQQATLRCSPISGHTSVYWYQQALGLGLQFLLWYDEGEERNRGNFPPRFSGRQFPNYSSELNVNALELEDSALYLCASSWDGTMMKDTEAFFGQGTRLTVV.

The CDR3 region has the DNA TGCGCCAGCAGCTTGGATCCCCGAGAGTCCTATGGCTACACCTTC. It codes for CASSLDPRESYGYTF. The V call is TRBV5-1, the J call TRBJ1-2; D call uncertain. This CDR3 region has 15 residues. Per germline, CDR1 SGHRS and CDR2 YFSETQ. The V end was cut by 0 bases, the J end by 4 bases, with 13 bases between. Filled out from reference TRBV5-1 and TRBJ1-2, the complete variable domain reads KAGVTQTPRYLIKTRGQQVTLSCSPISGHRSVSWYQQTPGQGLQFLFEYFSETQRNKGNFPGRFSGRQFSNSRSEMNVSTLELGDSALYLCASSLDPRESYGYTFGSGTRLTVV.

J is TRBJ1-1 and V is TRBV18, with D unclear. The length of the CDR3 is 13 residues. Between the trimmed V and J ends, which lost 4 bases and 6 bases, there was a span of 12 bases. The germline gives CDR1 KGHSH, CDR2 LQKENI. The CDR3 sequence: CASSLQRSAEAFF. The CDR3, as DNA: TGTGCCAGCTCACTTCAAAGGTCGGCTGAAGCTTTCTTT.

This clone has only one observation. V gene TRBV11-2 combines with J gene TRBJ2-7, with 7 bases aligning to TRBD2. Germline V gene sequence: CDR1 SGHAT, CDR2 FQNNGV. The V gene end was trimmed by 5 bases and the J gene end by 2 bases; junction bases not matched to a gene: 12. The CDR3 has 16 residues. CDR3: CASSPLLRGTPYEQYF. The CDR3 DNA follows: TGTGCCAGCAGCCCCCTTTTGCGGGGGACCCCCTACGAGCAGTACTTC.

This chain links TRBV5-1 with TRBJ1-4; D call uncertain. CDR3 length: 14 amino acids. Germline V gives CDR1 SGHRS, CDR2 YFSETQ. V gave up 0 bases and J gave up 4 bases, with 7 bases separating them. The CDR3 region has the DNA TGCGCCAGCAGCTTGGAAACGGATAATGAAAAACTGTTTTTT. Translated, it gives CASSLETDNEKLFF.

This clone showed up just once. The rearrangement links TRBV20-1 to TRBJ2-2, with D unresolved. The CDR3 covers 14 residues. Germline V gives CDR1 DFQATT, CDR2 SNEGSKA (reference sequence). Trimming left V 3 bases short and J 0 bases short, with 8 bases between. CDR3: CSASSISNTGELFF. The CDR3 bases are TGCAGTGCTAGTTCTATTTCGAACACCGGGGAGCTGTTTTTT.

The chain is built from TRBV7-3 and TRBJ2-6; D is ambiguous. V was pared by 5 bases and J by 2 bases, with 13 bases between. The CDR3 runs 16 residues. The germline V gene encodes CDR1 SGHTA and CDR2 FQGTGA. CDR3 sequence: CASSQLGVAGANVLTF. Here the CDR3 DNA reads TGTGCCAGCAGCCAGCTTGGGGTGGCTGGGGCCAACGTCCTGACTTTC.

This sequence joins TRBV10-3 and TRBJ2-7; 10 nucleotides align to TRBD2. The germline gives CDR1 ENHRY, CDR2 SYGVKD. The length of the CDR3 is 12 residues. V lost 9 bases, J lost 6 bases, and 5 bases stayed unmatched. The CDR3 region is CAMASGRSEQYF. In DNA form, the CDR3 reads TGTGCCATGGCTAGCGGGAGAAGCGAGCAGTACTTC.

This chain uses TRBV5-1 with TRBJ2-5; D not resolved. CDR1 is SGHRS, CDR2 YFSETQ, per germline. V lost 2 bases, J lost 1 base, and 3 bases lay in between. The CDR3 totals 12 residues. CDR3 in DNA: TGCGCCAGCAGCTTCTCCCAAGAGACCCAGTACTTC. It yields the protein CASSFSQETQYF.

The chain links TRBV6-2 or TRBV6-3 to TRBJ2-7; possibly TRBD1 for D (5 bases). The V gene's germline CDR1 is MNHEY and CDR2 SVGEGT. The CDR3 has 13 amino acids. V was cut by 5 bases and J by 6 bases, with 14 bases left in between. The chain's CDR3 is CASSDSGSGEQYF. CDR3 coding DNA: TGTGCCAGCAGTGATTCAGGGTCCGGCGAGCAGTACTTC.

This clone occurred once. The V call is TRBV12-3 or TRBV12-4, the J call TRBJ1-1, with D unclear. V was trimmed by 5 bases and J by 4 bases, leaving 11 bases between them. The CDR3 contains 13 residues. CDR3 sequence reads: CASSRAEGTEAFF. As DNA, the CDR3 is TGTGCCAGCAGTCGCGCGGAGGGCACTGAAGCTTTCTTT.

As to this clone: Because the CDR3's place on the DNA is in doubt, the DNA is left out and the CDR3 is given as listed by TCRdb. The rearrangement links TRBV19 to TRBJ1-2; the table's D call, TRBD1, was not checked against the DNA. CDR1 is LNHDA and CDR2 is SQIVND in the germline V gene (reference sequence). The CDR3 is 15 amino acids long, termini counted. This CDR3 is CASSISAQGDYGYTF.

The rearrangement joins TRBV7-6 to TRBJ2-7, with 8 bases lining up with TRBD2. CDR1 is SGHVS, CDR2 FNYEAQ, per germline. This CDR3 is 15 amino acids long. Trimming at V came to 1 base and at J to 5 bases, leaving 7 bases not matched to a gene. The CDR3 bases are TGTGCCAGCAGCTTAGAAGTGGGACTAGAGGACGAGCAGTACTTC. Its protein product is CASSLEVGLEDEQYF.

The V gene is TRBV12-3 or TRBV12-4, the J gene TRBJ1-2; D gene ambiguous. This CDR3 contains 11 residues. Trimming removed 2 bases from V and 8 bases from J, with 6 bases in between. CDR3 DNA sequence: TGTGCCAGCAGTTTAAGGAGCGGCTACACCTTC. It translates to CASSLRSGYTF.

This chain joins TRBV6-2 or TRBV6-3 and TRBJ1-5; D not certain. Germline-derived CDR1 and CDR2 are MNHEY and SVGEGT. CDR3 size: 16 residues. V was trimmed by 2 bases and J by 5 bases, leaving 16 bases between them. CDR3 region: CASSYAIQKGHQPQHF. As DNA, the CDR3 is TGTGCCAGCAGTTACGCCATACAAAAGGGTCATCAGCCCCAGCATTTT.

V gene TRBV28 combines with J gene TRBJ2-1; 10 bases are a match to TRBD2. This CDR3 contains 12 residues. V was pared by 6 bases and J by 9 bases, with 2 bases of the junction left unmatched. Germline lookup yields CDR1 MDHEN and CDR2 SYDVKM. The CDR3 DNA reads TGTGCCAGCAGGACTAGCGGGCGTGAGCAGTTCTTC. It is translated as CASRTSGREQFF.